Listed here is a single T cell receptor beta chain. Its antigen specificity is not known. No qualities accompany the bases; no much larger clone lies one base away. The instrument was an Illumina NovaSeq 6000. Using 5'RACE with constant-segment primers, TCRalpha and TCRbeta cDNA libraries were constructed, with sample barcodes and unique molecular identifiers added in the process. RNA was extracted from every sample with Trizol reagent. Amplification of the libraries took two PCR steps, and the second step added a second sample barcode plus Illumina TruSeq adapters. Sequencing of libraries was performed on an Illumina NovaSeq with 2 x 150 bp paired-end reads. Under the source paper's analysis protocol: Reads were demultiplexed and collapsed into UMI-guided consensus sequences with migec v1.2.7. Using mixcr v2.1.11, UMI consensuses were aligned to TRA and TRB V and J templates and then assembled into clonotypes. A clonotype was counted as expanded or contracted only if both edgeR and NoisET called the change significant, with noise models trained on biological replicates. For edgeR calls, the thresholds were a false discovery rate-adjusted p below 0.01 and a log2 fold-change of 1. As an exploratory analysis of dynamics, PCA with hierarchical clustering was applied to max-normalized trajectories of the 1000 most abundant clonotypes. The CD4 or CD8 phenotype of responding clones was assigned using the separately sequenced CD4+ and CD8+ repertoires. TCRdb handled the public reads itself, with Q25 trimming in fastp and clone calling in MiXCR, and kept productive beta chains. Rows with a matching CDR3 protein are joined into one entry that keeps the most common DNA and genes. TCRdb, not the original authors, processed these V and J calls. The sample table lists roughly 240,000 distinct CDR3 sequences, 15% to 19% of them with a count of one. The ten largest clones capture over 2% of the sample.

Ficoll-Paque density gradient centrifugation was used to isolate PBMCs. The data were obtained in a study of T-cell memory formation after mild COVID-19 (dated by TCRdb to about 2021). Concerning the study at large: Most TCR sequence clusters were specific to one of the two donors. In a couple of donors, T-cell clones that expanded and contracted after mild COVID-19 were tracked by sequencing TCRalpha and TCRbeta repertoires over time. The cohort was made up of two young adult volunteers, one female and one male, who were previously healthy. On the study overall, not on this receptor specifically: Some responding clones were detected in pre-infection memory, which suggested that pre-existing cross-reactive memory T cells had joined the SARS-CoV-2 response. Balanced CD4/CD8 phenotypes were observed for clones contracting from day 15 to 85, whereas a bias towards CD4+ was observed for a second wave of clones expanding from day 15 to 37. Contracting CD4+ clones were located mainly in the CM and EM memory subsets, whereas CD8+ clones were found to be enriched in EMRA. SARS-CoV-2 specificity was not confirmed for the second-wave clones peaking on day 37. The study included only a couple of mild cases, and larger cohorts that include severe cases with pre-infection samples were judged to be necessary.

From its cysteine to its phenylalanine, the CDR3 spans 14 amino acids. This entry keeps only the CDR3 DNA: 42 bases, framed from base 1. Reading the germline V gene gives CDR1 SQVTM and CDR2 ANQGSEA. Trimming removed 4 bases from V and 3 bases from J, leaving 15 bases between the germline ends. Sequenced input: PBMCs or a T cell subset sorted from them (not recorded which). This receptor was taken from an adult woman who had mild COVID-19 (a few samples of this study predate the infection). The sample titles of this study are shuffled in the database, so cell type and time point are left out; the donor was told from shared clones. This chain is built from TRBV29-1 and TRBJ1-1; 5 matching bases give a weak D call of TRBD1. CDR3 reads: CSVGAWGSDTEAFF. In nucleotide form, the sequence is TGCAGCGTTGGTGCGTGGGGGTCTGACACTGAAGCTTTCTTT. The reference TRBV29-1 and TRBJ1-1 proteins fill in what lies around the CDR3, so the full variable domain reads SAVISQKPSRDICQRGTSLTIQCQVDSQVTMMFWYRQQPGQSLTLIATANQGSEATYESGFVIDKFPISRPNLTFSTLTVSNMSPEDSSIYLCSVGAWGSDTEAFFGQGTRLTVV.